The clone carrying this TCR beta chain was seen many times. V shed 6 bases and J 8 bases; nucleotides not matched to a gene: 5. The germline V gene encodes CDR1 MNHNY and CDR2 SVGAGI (reference sequence). The CDR3 sequence is 12 residues long. This sample was included in a study of identical twins. TCRdb processed the 5' RACE reads anew with MiXCR; each CDR3 protein has one entry. Of hundreds of thousands of distinct CDR3 sequences in the sample, about 20% were seen once. Another study also made use of these data, one on T cells expressing NK-cell markers. As that study records: In several experiments, sorting was confined to alpha-beta TCR T cells through use of an anti-gamma-delta TCR antibody. These clonotypes additionally ranked first within the CD3+CD56-NKG2C+ fraction of a few donors.

The receptor's source is a woman between 18 and 29 years old in good health. This chain connects TRBV6-6 to TRBJ1-2; 8 bases map to TRBD1. Sequenced sample: PBMCs. CDR3 amino acids: CASRDRGGGYTF. The CDR3 DNA reads TGTGCCAGCAGAGACAGGGGAGGCGGCTACACCTTC.